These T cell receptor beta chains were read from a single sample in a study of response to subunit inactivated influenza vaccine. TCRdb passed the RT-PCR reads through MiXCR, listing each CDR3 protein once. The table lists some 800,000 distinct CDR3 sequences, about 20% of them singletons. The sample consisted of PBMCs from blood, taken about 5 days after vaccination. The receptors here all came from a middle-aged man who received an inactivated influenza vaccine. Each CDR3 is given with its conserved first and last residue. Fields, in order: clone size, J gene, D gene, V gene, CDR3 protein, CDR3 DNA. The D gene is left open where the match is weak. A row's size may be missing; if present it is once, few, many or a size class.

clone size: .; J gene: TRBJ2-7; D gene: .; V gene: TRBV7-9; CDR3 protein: CASSLVQGFSYEQYF; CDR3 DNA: TGTGCCAGCAGCTTAGTACAGGGCTTCTCCTACGAGCAGTACTTC
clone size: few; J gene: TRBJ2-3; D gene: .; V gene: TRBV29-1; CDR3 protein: CSVEPRMVDTQYF; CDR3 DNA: TGCAGCGTTGAACCTCGGATGGTGGATACGCAGTATTTT
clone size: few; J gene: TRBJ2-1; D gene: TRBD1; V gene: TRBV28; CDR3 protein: CASSTTKGARYNEQFF; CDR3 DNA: TGTGCCAGCAGTACCACCAAGGGGGCGAGGTACAATGAGCAGTTCTTC
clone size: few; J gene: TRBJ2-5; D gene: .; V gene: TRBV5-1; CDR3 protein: CASSSDGQQETQYF; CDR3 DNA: TGCGCCAGCAGCTCAGATGGACAGCAAGAGACCCAGTACTTC
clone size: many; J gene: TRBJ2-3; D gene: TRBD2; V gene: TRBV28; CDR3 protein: CASSLSLAGVQTDTQYF; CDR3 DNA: TGTGCCAGCAGTTTATCACTAGCGGGAGTTCAAACAGATACGCAGTATTTT
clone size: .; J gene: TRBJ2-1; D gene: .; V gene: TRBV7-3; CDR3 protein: CASRKLGDEQFF; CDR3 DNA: TGTGCCAGCAGGAAACTCGGGGATGAGCAGTTCTTC
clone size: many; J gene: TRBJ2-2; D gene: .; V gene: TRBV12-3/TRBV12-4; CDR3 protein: CASSFAGGELFF; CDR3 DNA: TGTGCCAGCAGTTTTGCGGGCGGGGAGCTGTTTTTT
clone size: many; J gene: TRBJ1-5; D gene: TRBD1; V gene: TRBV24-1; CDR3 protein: CATEPGTGFNQPQHF; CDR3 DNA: TGTGCCACCGAACCCGGGACAGGGTTCAATCAGCCCCAGCATTTT
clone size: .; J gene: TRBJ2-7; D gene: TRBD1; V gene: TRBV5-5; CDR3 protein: CASSSTGTGGREQYF; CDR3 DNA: TGTGCCAGCAGTTCTACCGGGACAGGGGGTCGCGAGCAGTACTTC
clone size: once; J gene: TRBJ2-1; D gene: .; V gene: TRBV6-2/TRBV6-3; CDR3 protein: CASSVDREGYNEQFF; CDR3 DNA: TGTGCCAGCAGTGTGGACAGGGAGGGGTACAATGAGCAGTTCTTC
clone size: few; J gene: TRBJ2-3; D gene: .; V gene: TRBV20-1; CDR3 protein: CSAPRGGTTDTQYF; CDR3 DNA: TGCAGTGCTCCCAGGGGGGGCACCACAGATACGCAGTATTTT
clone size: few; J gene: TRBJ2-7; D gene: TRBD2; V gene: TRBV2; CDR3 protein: CAISSTGTSGSKSSYEQYF; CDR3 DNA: TGTGCCATCAGTTCAACCGGGACTAGCGGGTCGAAGAGCTCCTACGAGCAGTACTTC
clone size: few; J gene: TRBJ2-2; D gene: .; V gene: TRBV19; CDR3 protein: CAIGTYNTGELFF; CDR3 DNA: TGTGCCATCGGGACTTATAACACCGGGGAGCTGTTTTTT
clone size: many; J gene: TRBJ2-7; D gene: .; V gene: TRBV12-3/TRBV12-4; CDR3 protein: CASSSVYEQYF; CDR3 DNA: TGTGCCAGCAGTTCTGTCTACGAGCAGTACTTC
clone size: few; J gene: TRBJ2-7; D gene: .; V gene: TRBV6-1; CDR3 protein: CASRTGHSSYEQYF; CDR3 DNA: TGTGCCAGCAGGACCGGACATTCCTCCTACGAGCAGTACTTC
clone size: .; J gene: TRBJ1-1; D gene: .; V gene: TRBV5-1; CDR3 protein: CASSPRRGIGTEAFF; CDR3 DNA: TGCGCCAGCAGCCCAAGGCGGGGAATCGGCACTGAAGCTTTCTTT
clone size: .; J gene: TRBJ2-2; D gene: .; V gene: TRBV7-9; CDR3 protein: CAGVGGTESTGELFF; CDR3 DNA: TGTGCCGGCGTGGGGGGGACAGAGTCCACCGGGGAGCTGTTTTTT
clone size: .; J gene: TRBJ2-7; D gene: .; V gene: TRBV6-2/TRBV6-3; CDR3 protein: CASSYELSYEQYF; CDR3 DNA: TGTGCCAGCAGTTACGAGCTTTCCTACGAGCAGTACTTC
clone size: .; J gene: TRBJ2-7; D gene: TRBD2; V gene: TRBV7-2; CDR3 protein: CASSPSGLGTYEQYF; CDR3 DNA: TGTGCCAGCAGCCCCTCCGGACTAGGAACGTACGAGCAGTACTTC
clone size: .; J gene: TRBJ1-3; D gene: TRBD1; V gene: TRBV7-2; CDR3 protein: CASSWVPGQGHTIYF; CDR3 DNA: TGTGCCAGCAGCTGGGTCCCGGGACAGGGCCACACCATATATTTT
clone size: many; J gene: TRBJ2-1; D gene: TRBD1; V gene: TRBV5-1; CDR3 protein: CASSPQGASYNEQFF; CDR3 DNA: TGTGCCAGCAGCCCTCAGGGGGCTAGCTACAATGAGCAGTTCTTC
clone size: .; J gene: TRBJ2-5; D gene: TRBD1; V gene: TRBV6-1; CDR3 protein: CASRASTGAVETQYF; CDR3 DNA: TGTGCCAGCAGAGCTTCGACAGGGGCGGTGGAGACCCAGTACTTC
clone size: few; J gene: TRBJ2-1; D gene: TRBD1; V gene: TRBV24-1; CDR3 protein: CATSPGQGTYNEQFF; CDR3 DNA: TGTGCCACCAGTCCGGGACAGGGCACCTACAATGAGCAGTTCTTC
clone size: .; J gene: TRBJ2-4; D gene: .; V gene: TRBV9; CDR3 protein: CASSVEQGGIQYF; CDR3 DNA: TGTGCCAGCAGCGTAGAGCAGGGGGGGATTCAGTACTTC